This T cell receptor beta chain is drawn from a study of early T cells in non-severe SARS-CoV-2 infection. Across the study: Sequenced material consisted of bulk RNA (from unsorted whole blood), and chains were unpaired.

Unique molecular identifiers were attached to individual cDNA molecules. Each CDR3 protein is one row after TCRdb ran MiXCR on the 5' RACE reads. This table holds more than 35,000 distinct CDR3 sequences, just under 4% found once. CDR1 is SQVTM and CDR2 is ANQGSEA in the germline V gene. V lost 7 bases and J lost 5, with 26 bases in between. The CDR3 has 16 amino acids. General study findings and limits: Lookups in VDJdb leaned toward anti-spike CD8 responses and missed private and CD4 specificities.

This clonotype occurred a few times. Its target is unknown. The source material was whole blood. The receptor was isolated from an adult who was a healthcare worker with PCR-confirmed SARS-CoV-2 infection or an uninfected control (not recorded which). This chain links TRBV29-1 with TRBJ2-5; D is ambiguous. Here the CDR3 reads CSDQSNTPRQLETQYF. CDR3 DNA sequence: TGCAGCGATCAATCCAACACGCCCCGGCAACTGGAGACCCAGTACTTC.